These T cell receptor beta chains were read from a single sample in a study of beta chain features in type 1 diabetes. Only in-frame clones appear in the TCRdb table, and some are missing; sequencing was by immunoSEQ multiplex PCR. The sample has 150,000 to 200,000 clones, almost 65% seen once. What was sequenced was naive CD4+ T cells from blood. These receptors were obtained from a man aged 25-40 years with type 1 diabetes. CDR3s include the opening cysteine and the closing phenylalanine or tryptophan. The order of the fields is J gene, clone size, V gene, CDR3 protein. Size is omitted from some rows. Given values are once, few, many or a class for expanded clones.

j_call: TRBJ1-2; clone_size: NA; v_call: TRBV4-3; cdr3_aa: CASSQRAGTGFSSYGYTF
j_call: TRBJ2-3; clone_size: NA; v_call: TRBV13; cdr3_aa: CASSSFGARRQRDTQYF
j_call: TRBJ1-5; clone_size: NA; v_call: TRBV30; cdr3_aa: CAWSVGKSNQPQHF
j_call: TRBJ2-1; clone_size: NA; v_call: TRBV5-1; cdr3_aa: CASSVQGAHGEQFF
j_call: TRBJ2-3; clone_size: once; v_call: TRBV5-1; cdr3_aa: CASSPSGLLTDTQYF
j_call: TRBJ1-2; clone_size: NA; v_call: TRBV28; cdr3_aa: CASAVPRGYTF
j_call: TRBJ2-7; clone_size: NA; v_call: TRBV30; cdr3_aa: CAWSVGGDEQYF
j_call: TRBJ2-3; clone_size: NA; v_call: TRBV11-2; cdr3_aa: CASSLGSTDTQYF
j_call: TRBJ2-5; clone_size: once; v_call: TRBV25-1; cdr3_aa: CASRAGLAGQTQYF
j_call: TRBJ2-7; clone_size: few; v_call: TRBV25-1; cdr3_aa: CASSRTTYEQYF
j_call: TRBJ2-3; clone_size: few; v_call: TRBV18; cdr3_aa: CASSPYPLGAGGSTDTQYF
j_call: TRBJ2-2; clone_size: NA; v_call: TRBV30; cdr3_aa: CAWSETGPGELFF
j_call: TRBJ1-6; clone_size: NA; v_call: TRBV30; cdr3_aa: CAWSVVRQALHF
j_call: TRBJ2-1; clone_size: NA; v_call: TRBV7-2; cdr3_aa: CASSLAGANEQFF
j_call: TRBJ2-3; clone_size: once; v_call: TRBV9; cdr3_aa: CASSVAGGHSTDTQYF
j_call: TRBJ1-2; clone_size: NA; v_call: TRBV30; cdr3_aa: CAWRHRDGYTF
j_call: TRBJ1-4; clone_size: NA; v_call: TRBV9; cdr3_aa: CASSAGTELFF